The 21 T cell receptor beta chains given below trace back to one sample, sequenced in a study of Ad26.COV2.S vaccination and SARS-CoV-2 variants. Here immunoSEQ multiplex PCR was the method, and the copy in TCRdb shows in-frame clones only, minus some. The table records a few hundred thousand clones, approximately 88% of them present only once. Specified treatment: roughly 18 received Ad26.COV2.S at low or high dose, single or two shots; several received placebo; per-sample allocation not given. The investigators took samples on day 63 after the first vaccine or placebo injection. The input for sequencing was peripheral blood, taken in a trial of Ad26.COV2.S vaccine versus placebo. All receptors derive from a person between 18 and 65 years old who received the Ad26.COV2.S COVID-19 vaccine or a placebo.

The rearrangement uses TRBV30 and TRBJ1-1; possibly TRBD1 for D (6 bases). The CDR3 is 15 amino acids. Germline CDR1 and CDR2: GTSNPN and SVGIG (reference sequence). Trimming cost V 0 bases and J 4 bases, with 15 bases left between them. The CDR3 protein is CAWSVPNIRGTEAFF. CDR3 DNA sequence: TGTGCCTGGAGTGTCCCAAATATCAGGGGCACTGAAGCTTTCTTT.

V is TRBV6-2 or TRBV6-3 and J is TRBJ1-6; no clear D. Trimming removed 2 bases at V and 12 bases at J, with 8 bases between. The CDR3 spans 12 residues. Per the germline V gene, CDR1 is MNHEY and CDR2 is SVGEGT. The CDR3 region is CASSYPLGPLHF. For the CDR3, the DNA is TGTGCCAGCAGTTACCCTCTAGGACCCCTCCACTTT.

V and J are TRBV6-6 and TRBJ2-7; D gene uncertain. The length of the CDR3 is 14 residues. Germline V gene sequence: CDR1 MNHNY, CDR2 SVGAGI (reference sequence). With 2 bases removed from V and 6 bases from J, the gap between germline ends came to 14 bases. This chain's CDR3 is CASSYPSTSGEQYF. CDR3 coding DNA: TGTGCCAGCAGTTACCCTAGTACCTCAGGCGAGCAGTACTTC.

V usage is TRBV19 and J usage is TRBJ1-1; D is unresolved. Trimming removed 3 bases at V and 0 bases at J, with 11 bases between. Germline V gene lookup returns CDR1 LNHDA and CDR2 SQIVND (reference sequence). The CDR3 is 15 residues long. The CDR3 DNA reads as TGTGCCAGTAGTATGTATCACCAGGTGAACACTGAAGCTTTCTTT. It encodes CASSMYHQVNTEAFF.

The chain recombines TRBV6-5 with TRBJ1-4; 10 bases agree with TRBD1. CDR1 is MNHEY, CDR2 SVGAGI, per germline. The CDR3 sequence is 15 residues long. V was clipped by 2 bases and J by 6 bases; unmatched bases: 3. The CDR3 DNA reads TGTGCCAGCAGTTACGCCGGGACAGGGGATGAAAAACTGTTTTTT. It yields the protein CASSYAGTGDEKLFF.

In regard to this clone: Germline and junction disagree at one end, which may indicate a read error. The chain recombines TRBV3-1 (or the pseudogene TRBV3-2) with TRBJ1-6; possible D gene TRBD1, 6 bases. The V gene's germline CDR1 is LGHDT and CDR2 YNNKEL (reference sequence). CDR3 size: 16 residues. The CDR3 protein is CASSQDGRGGNSPLHF. The CDR3 region has the DNA TGTGCCAGCAGCCAAGACGGCAGAGGGGGAAATTCGCCCCTCCACTTT.

This chain joins TRBV30 and TRBJ1-1, with 7 bases lining up with TRBD1. The V and J ends lost 2 bases and 0 bases, in that order; junction bases with no gene match: 12. Germline CDR1 is GTSNPN and CDR2 is SVGIG (reference sequence). The CDR3 loop spans 17 amino acids. The CDR3 DNA follows: TGTGCCTGGAGTATGGAGCTCCCCAGGGGGGTGAACACTGAAGCTTTCTTT. This translates into CAWSMELPRGVNTEAFF.

This clone was observed a single time. The chain couples TRBV5-6 to TRBJ1-4; 8 nucleotides line up with TRBD1. CDR1 and CDR2 from the germline V gene are SGHDT and YYEEEE. The J segment lost 6 bases and the V segment lost 3 bases, leaving 7 bases of the junction unmatched. The CDR3 spans 15 residues. CDR3 in amino acids: CASSSIPGGDEKLFF. The CDR3 nucleotides read TGTGCCAGCAGCTCCATCCCAGGGGGCGATGAAAAACTGTTTTTT.

This clone was found once. The DNA of the CDR3 is TGTGCCAGCAGCCGTCCCGGGACACTAAACGGGGGTTACAATGAGCAGTTCTTC. Translating gives CASSRPGTLNGGYNEQFF. V usage is TRBV7-9 and J usage is TRBJ2-1, with D perhaps TRBD1 or TRBD2 (6 bases each). Looked up from germline, CDR1 is SEHNR and CDR2 is FQNEAQ (reference sequence). V lost 5 bases and J 4 bases, leaving 24 bases between the germline ends. CDR3 length: 18 amino acids.

This rearrangement joins TRBV2 to TRBJ1-2, with D unresolved. In germline, CDR1 is SNHLY, CDR2 FYNNEI. The CDR3 consists of 14 residues. With 6 bases removed from V and 8 bases from J, the gap between germline ends came to 19 bases. The CDR3 region is CASRVDATVGGYTF. For the CDR3, the DNA is TGTGCCAGCAGAGTGGACGCTACGGTGGGAGGCTACACCTTC.

This chain joins TRBV2 and TRBJ2-5; either TRBD1 or TRBD2 may supply D (5 bases each). In germline, CDR1 is SNHLY, CDR2 FYNNEI. V lost 0 bases, J lost 2 bases, and 13 bases lay in between. This CDR3 has 16 amino acids. The CDR3 nucleotides are TGTGCCAGCAGTGAAGCGCGGAACGGGGCGCAAGAGACCCAGTACTTC. As protein: CASSEARNGAQETQYF. The variable domain in full, with the rest retrieved from reference TRBV2 and TRBJ2-5, is EPEVTQTPSHQVTQMGQEVILRCVPISNHLYFYWYRQILGQKVEFLVSFYNNEISEKSEIFDDQFSVERPDGSNFTLKIRSTKLEDSAMYFCASSEARNGAQETQYFGPGTRLLVL.

The chain carries TRBV7-2 and TRBJ2-2, with 8 bases aligning to TRBD2. The CDR3 consists of 14 residues. V lost 11 bases, J lost 0 bases, and 5 bases stayed unmatched. Germline CDR1 is SGHTA and CDR2 is FQGNSA. Written as DNA, the CDR3 is TGTGCCCGCGGGGGGCCGTCGAACACCGGGGAGCTGTTTTTT. As protein: CARGGPSNTGELFF. Supplemented by reference TRBV7-2 and TRBJ2-2, the full variable domain reads GAGVSQSPSNKVTEKGKDVELRCDPISGHTALYWYRQSLGQGLEFLIYFQGNSAPDKSGLPSDRFSAERTGGSVSTLTIQRTQQEDSAVYLCARGGPSNTGELFFGEGSRLTVL.

The V and J genes are TRBV10-1 and TRBJ2-7, with no clear D. The germline V and J ends were trimmed by 1 base and 3 bases, with 10 bases remaining between them. The CDR3 has 14 residues. Germline values: CDR1 WNHNN, CDR2 SYGVQD (reference sequence). The CDR3 DNA sequence: TGCGCCAGCAGTGAGTTCTACAGAGGCTACGAGCAGTACTTC. It yields the protein CASSEFYRGYEQYF.

This rearrangement joins TRBV5-6 to TRBJ1-3; possible D gene TRBD1, 5 bases. Germline V gene lookup returns CDR1 SGHDT and CDR2 YYEEEE. This CDR3 contains 16 residues. Trimming removed 2 bases from V and 4 bases from J, with 16 bases in between. CDR3 residues: CASSFGGSFGGNTIYF. CDR3 bases: TGTGCCAGCAGCTTCGGGGGGTCCTTCGGCGGAAACACCATATATTTT.

The chain has TRBV29-1 and TRBJ2-5; D is uncertain. Germline CDR1 SQVTM, CDR2 ANQGSEA. V shed 3 bases and J shed 5 bases, with 10 bases lying between them. The CDR3 consists of 12 residues. The CDR3 loop reads CSVDVGEETQYF. In nucleotides, the CDR3 is TGCAGCGTTGATGTAGGCGAGGAGACCCAGTACTTC.

The chain joins TRBV30 to TRBJ2-1; TRBD1 aligns across 8 bases. The J segment lost 8 bases and the V segment lost 4 bases, leaving 4 bases of the junction unmatched. The germline gives CDR1 GTSNPN, CDR2 SVGIG (reference sequence). CDR3 length: 12 amino acids. The CDR3 spells CAWTGGGDEQFF. The CDR3 bases are TGTGCCTGGACAGGGGGCGGGGATGAGCAGTTCTTC.

The chain combines TRBV3-1 (or the pseudogene TRBV3-2) with TRBJ2-2; the match to TRBD2 covers 9 bases. J was trimmed by 6 bases and V by 5 bases; bases with no gene match: 4. The CDR3 runs to 14 residues. Germline V gives CDR1 LGHDT, CDR2 YNNKEL (reference sequence). The CDR3 loop is CASSSRGGPGELFF. For the CDR3, the DNA is TGTGCCAGCAGCTCGCGGGGGGGCCCCGGGGAGCTGTTTTTT.

As regards this clone: The sample has other DNA sequences that encode this CDR3 too. The V gene is TRBV18, the J gene TRBJ2-1; 7 bases are a match to TRBD1. The V segment lost 2 bases and the J segment 5 bases; nucleotides outside the gene matches: 0. This CDR3 has 13 amino acids. The germline V gene encodes CDR1 KGHSH and CDR2 LQKENI. The CDR3: CASSPGQDNEQFF. The CDR3 coding sequence is TGTGCCAGCTCACCAGGACAGGACAATGAGCAGTTCTTC.

The chain carries TRBV5-1 and TRBJ1-2; the D is unclear. This CDR3 comprises 14 residues. Trimming took off 2 bases at V and 4 bases at J, with 12 bases between the two ends. Germline values: CDR1 SGHRS, CDR2 YFSETQ. The CDR3 DNA sequence: TGCGCCAGCAGCTTACAACCACGGACCTATGGCTACACCTTC. It translates to CASSLQPRTYGYTF.

The genes are TRBV24-1 and TRBJ2-1; D unclear. The V gene lost 5 bases and the J gene lost 6 bases, with 10 bases spanning the gap. Germline V CDR1 and CDR2: KGHDR, SFDVKD. The CDR3 is 13 residues long. The CDR3 sequence: CATSAPETNEQFF. DNA for the CDR3: TGTGCCACCAGTGCTCCCGAAACCAATGAGCAGTTCTTC.

The CDR3 here is CASSLSSGANVLTF. The CDR3 nucleotides are TGTGCCAGCAGCCTAAGCTCTGGGGCCAACGTCCTGACTTTC. V usage is TRBV6-2 or TRBV6-3 and J usage is TRBJ2-6; D gene uncertain. Germline V gene sequence: CDR1 MNHEY, CDR2 SVGEGT. The CDR3 loop spans 14 amino acids. V lost 6 bases to trimming and J lost 0 bases, with 6 bases between them.